A selection of T cell receptor beta chains follows, all from one sample in a study of neurological immune-mediated disorders. In TCRdb, the 5' RACE reads were re-called with MiXCR into one record per CDR3 protein. The sample yields tens of thousands of distinct CDR3 sequences, 2% to 2.5% seen once. Sequencing used PBMCs. These receptors all come from a man aged 45-60 years with multiple sclerosis. Each CDR3 is given with its conserved first and last residue. The D gene is left open where the match is weak. The size field is filled for only some rows; it gives once, few, many or a size class.

TRBV7-6	many	TRBJ1-2	NA	CASSLERGGGYTF	TGTGCCAGCAGCTTAGAGAGGGGTGGTGGCTACACCTTC
TRBV29-1	many	TRBJ2-1	TRBD1	CSGSGTEYFNEQFF	TGCAGCGGATCCGGGACAGAGTACTTCAATGAGCAGTTCTTC
TRBV7-4	many	TRBJ2-2	NA	CASSLASVNTGELFF	TGTGCCAGCAGCTTAGCTAGCGTTAACACCGGGGAGCTGTTTTTT
TRBV20-1	many	TRBJ2-3	TRBD2	CSARDAGTSGGIDTQYF	TGCAGTGCTAGAGATGCCGGGACTAGCGGGGGGATAGATACGCAGTATTTT
TRBV29-1	many	TRBJ2-1	TRBD2	CSVFGGGARNEQFF	TGCAGCGTGTTTGGCGGGGGGGCTAGGAATGAGCAGTTCTTC
TRBV6-2/TRBV6-3	many	TRBJ1-6	NA	CASSYWDNSPLHF	TGTGCCAGCAGTTACTGGGATAATTCACCCCTCCACTTT
TRBV10-3	many	TRBJ1-5	NA	CAISDSMGNQPQHF	TGTGCCATCAGTGACAGTATGGGCAATCAGCCCCAGCATTTT
TRBV12-3/TRBV12-4	many	TRBJ1-5	NA	CASSFQGSQPQHF	TGTGCCAGCAGTTTCCAGGGATCTCAGCCCCAGCATTTT
TRBV10-3	many	TRBJ2-5	NA	CAISEPRGQETQYF	TGTGCCATCAGTGAGCCGAGGGGCCAAGAGACCCAGTACTTC
TRBV4-3	many	TRBJ2-7	TRBD2	CASSQDGPSGGAQEQYF	TGCGCCAGCAGCCAAGATGGGCCTAGCGGGGGGGCCCAGGAGCAGTACTTC
TRBV4-3	many	TRBJ1-1	TRBD1	CASSQDVTGGYTEAFF	TGCGCCAGCAGCCAAGATGTCACAGGGGGATACACTGAAGCTTTCTTT
TRBV6-5	many	TRBJ1-1	TRBD1	CASRTPGGPNTEAFF	TGTGCCAGCAGGACCCCAGGGGGCCCGAACACTGAAGCTTTCTTT
TRBV5-1	many	TRBJ2-7	TRBD1	CASSSGQATYEQYF	TGCGCCAGCAGTTCAGGACAGGCAACCTACGAGCAGTACTTC
TRBV14	many	TRBJ1-4	NA	CASSQDSARRNEKLFF	TGTGCCAGCAGCCAGGACAGTGCTAGGCGTAATGAAAAACTGTTTTTT
TRBV20-1	many	TRBJ1-4	TRBD1	CSARDPGGEKLFF	TGCAGTGCTAGAGATCCAGGGGGCGAAAAACTGTTTTTT
TRBV28	many	TRBJ1-4	NA	CASRKGGREKLFF	TGTGCCAGCAGGAAGGGGGGGCGAGAAAAACTGTTTTTT
TRBV12-3/TRBV12-4	many	TRBJ1-2	NA	CASSLALRGGYTF	TGTGCCAGCAGTTTAGCGCTAAGGGGTGGCTACACCTTC
TRBV20-1	medium-sized	TRBJ2-5	NA	CSARPYEETQYF	TGCAGTGCTAGACCATACGAGGAGACCCAGTACTTC
TRBV20-1	many	TRBJ1-5	NA	CSAQPMDGNQPQHF	TGCAGTGCTCAACCCATGGATGGCAATCAGCCCCAGCATTTT
TRBV7-2	many	TRBJ2-3	TRBD2	CASSRDYETDTQYF	TGTGCCAGCAGCAGGGACTACGAGACAGATACGCAGTATTTT
TRBV7-2	many	TRBJ2-2	NA	CASSLAVANTGELFF	TGTGCCAGCAGCTTAGCCGTCGCGAACACCGGGGAGCTGTTTTTT
TRBV20-1	many	TRBJ1-1	NA	CSARVGGSMNTEAFF	TGCAGTGCTAGAGTGGGGGGCAGTATGAACACTGAAGCTTTCTTT
TRBV20-1	many	TRBJ2-3	NA	CSARNPLGRSTDTQYF	TGCAGTGCTAGGAATCCCTTGGGAAGGAGTACAGATACGCAGTATTTT
TRBV5-6	many	TRBJ1-4	NA	CASSLPAVGEKLFF	TGTGCCAGCAGCTTGCCGGCGGTGGGCGAAAAACTGTTTTTT
TRBV29-1	many	TRBJ1-2	NA	CSVPLGGSNYGYTF	TGCAGCGTCCCGCTCGGGGGCTCTAACTATGGCTACACCTTC
TRBV9	many	TRBJ2-1	NA	CASSVGDVYNEQFF	TGTGCCAGCAGCGTGGGGGACGTCTACAATGAGCAGTTCTTC
TRBV25-1	many	TRBJ2-4	TRBD2	CASTRGGANIQYF	TGTGCCAGCACTCGCGGGGGGGCAAACATTCAGTACTTC
TRBV12-3/TRBV12-4	many	TRBJ2-5	TRBD2	CASSLSGGGETQYF	TGTGCCAGCAGTCTAAGCGGGGGGGGCGAGACCCAGTACTTC
TRBV20-1	many	TRBJ1-1	NA	CSAVRQQQEAFF	TGCAGTGCCGTTAGACAGCAGCAAGAAGCTTTCTTT
TRBV7-9	many	TRBJ2-3	TRBD1	CASSKTGGGVDTQYF	TGTGCCAGCAGCAAGACAGGGGGCGGAGTGGATACGCAGTATTTT
TRBV12-3/TRBV12-4	medium-sized	TRBJ2-7	NA	CASSPGQYEQYF	TGTGCCAGCAGTCCCGGACAGTACGAGCAGTACTTC
TRBV2	NA	TRBJ2-3	TRBD1	CASNRGPDTQYF	TGTGCCAGCAACAGGGGGCCAGATACGCAGTATTTT
TRBV12-3/TRBV12-4	many	TRBJ2-3	NA	CASSLLGDTQYF	TGTGCCAGCAGTTTATTGGGAGATACGCAGTATTTT
TRBV5-1	many	TRBJ1-1	NA	CASSAQNKGTEAFF	TGCGCCAGCAGCGCACAAAATAAGGGCACTGAAGCTTTCTTT
TRBV5-1	many	TRBJ2-3	TRBD1	CASSPSRTGGTDTQYF	TGCGCCAGCAGCCCAAGCCGGACAGGGGGCACAGATACGCAGTATTTT
TRBV27	many	TRBJ1-6	TRBD1	CASSPGQTGRNSPLHF	TGTGCCAGCAGCCCGGGACAGACCGGCCGGAATTCACCCCTCCACTTT
TRBV28	many	TRBJ2-1	NA	CASSLQVSYNEQFF	TGTGCCAGCAGTTTACAGGTCTCCTACAATGAGCAGTTCTTC
TRBV3-1	many	TRBJ2-1	TRBD2	CASSQVGGGANEQFF	TGTGCCAGCAGCCAAGTTGGCGGGGGGGCCAATGAGCAGTTCTTC
TRBV25-1	many	TRBJ2-6	NA	CASSGRSGANVLTF	TGTGCCAGCAGTGGCCGGTCTGGGGCCAACGTCCTGACTTTC
TRBV20-1	many	TRBJ1-1	NA	CSARARSGGSEAFF	TGCAGTGCTAGAGCTAGGAGTGGGGGAAGTGAAGCTTTCTTT
TRBV19	NA	TRBJ2-7	NA	CANSRLGGTAGEQYF	TGTGCCAATAGTAGACTAGGCGGGACAGCGGGGGAGCAGTACTTC
TRBV7-2	many	TRBJ1-1	NA	CASSSPEGFRTEAFF	TGTGCCAGCAGCTCCCCGGAGGGGTTTCGGACTGAAGCTTTCTTT
TRBV9	many	TRBJ1-1	NA	CASSVDPMGGMNTEAFF	TGTGCCAGCAGCGTAGATCCAATGGGTGGCATGAACACTGAAGCTTTCTTT
TRBV15	many	TRBJ2-1	TRBD2	CATKAGVSSNEQFF	TGTGCCACCAAAGCGGGAGTTTCCAGCAATGAGCAGTTCTTC
TRBV27	many	TRBJ1-6	NA	CASSFDGVKYSPLHF	TGTGCCAGCAGTTTCGACGGCGTAAAATATTCACCCCTCCACTTT
TRBV7-2	many	TRBJ2-2	NA	CASSTLQGGELFF	TGTGCCAGCAGCACCCTCCAAGGGGGGGAGCTGTTTTTT
TRBV11-2	many	TRBJ2-7	NA	CASSFGQGGNYEQYF	TGTGCCAGCAGCTTCGGGCAGGGGGGGAACTACGAGCAGTACTTC
TRBV20-1	many	TRBJ2-3	NA	CSASGGAALGTDTQYF	TGCAGTGCTAGCGGCGGAGCGGCTCTGGGCACAGATACGCAGTATTTT
TRBV7-2	many	TRBJ2-7	TRBD2	CASRPSGGASEQYF	TGTGCCAGCAGACCTAGCGGGGGGGCCTCCGAGCAGTACTTC
TRBV18	many	TRBJ1-6	TRBD1	CASSPGTGVNSPLHF	TGTGCCAGCTCACCAGGGACAGGGGTCAATTCACCCCTCCACTTT
TRBV15	many	TRBJ2-1	TRBD2	CATSHPLAGGQIGEQFF	TGTGCCACCAGCCACCCGTTAGCGGGGGGGCAGATCGGTGAGCAGTTCTTC
TRBV9	many	TRBJ1-1	NA	CASSPRDLSRSTEAFF	TGTGCCAGCAGCCCCCGGGACCTCTCAAGGAGCACTGAAGCTTTCTTT
TRBV3-1	many	TRBJ1-1	NA	CASSQEAGLNTEAFF	TGTGCCAGCAGCCAAGAGGCAGGGCTGAACACTGAAGCTTTCTTT
TRBV6-1	many	TRBJ1-2	NA	CASTLVYGYTF	TGTGCCAGCACCCTCGTCTATGGCTACACCTTC
TRBV5-1	many	TRBJ1-2	TRBD1	CASSLSRQGGGYTF	TGCGCCAGCAGCTTGTCGAGACAGGGTGGTGGCTACACCTTC
TRBV7-2	many	TRBJ2-5	NA	CASSLYPGQETQYF	TGTGCCAGCAGCTTATACCCAGGCCAAGAGACCCAGTACTTC
TRBV5-1	many	TRBJ2-7	NA	CASSQQASTNLEQYF	TGCGCCAGCAGCCAACAGGCATCGACAAACCTCGAGCAGTACTTC
TRBV28	many	TRBJ2-4	TRBD1	CASSPGQGAPQGIQYF	TGTGCCAGCAGCCCAGGACAGGGGGCACCTCAGGGGATTCAGTACTTC